Given below is one T cell receptor beta chain in context. The sample originates from a study of blood T cell repertoires in COVID-19. Study summary: Collection of acute and convalescent COVID-19 samples took place in the United States, Italy and Spain. PBMCs, B-cell-depleted T cells, or T cells were the source of the cDNA or gDNA that made up the material.

Trimming left V 3 bases short and J 1 base short, with 9 bases between. There are 14 residues in the CDR3. Germline V CDR1 and CDR2: LNHNV, YYDKDF (reference sequence). Original data processing: Reference gene primer amplification in the assay estimated nucleated cell counts. Repertoires were generated with immunoSEQ multiplex PCR, while TCRdb's copy carries only in-frame clones and drops some. V and J calls plus clone size are reproduced from that table; the DNA served to infer D and trimming. Of some 250,000 clones listed, about four fifths are singletons. The sequence derives from a woman aged 18-29 years with acute or convalescent COVID-19. The sample was peripheral blood. J is TRBJ1-2 and V is TRBV15; D perhaps matches TRBD1 (5 bases). The CDR3 sequence: CATSSPDSNYGYTF. The CDR3 coding sequence is TGTGCCACCAGCAGCCCCGACAGTAACTATGGCTACACCTTC.